This entry features one T cell receptor (beta chain) sequence. This record belongs to a study of molecular identifiers for immune sequencing clone quantification. TCRdb reprocessed the PCR reads with MiXCR, giving one entry per CDR3 protein. In the table there are about 640,000 distinct CDR3 sequences, roughly 21% of which are singletons. CDR3 length: 13 residues. Germline V gene lookup returns CDR1 KGHDR and CDR2 SFDVKD. V lost 5 bases, J lost 10 bases, and 8 bases stayed unmatched. The rearrangement joins TRBV24-1 to TRBJ1-1; 8 nucleotides align to TRBD1. Specimen: naive CD8+ T cells from blood, with Jurkat cell RNA spiked in. Subset specified: FACS-sorted CD8+CD4-CCR7+CD45RA+ naive T cells. This clonotype originated in a human donor in good health. Some libraries in this study had Jurkat cell RNA spiked in. The CDR3 reads CATSVGQGGAAFF. The CDR3 nucleotides read TGTGCCACCAGTGTCGGACAGGGTGGAGCAGCTTTCTTT.